This T cell receptor (beta chain) was sequenced during a study of cytomegalovirus exposure and HLA in healthy donors. The table came from immunoSEQ multiplex PCR; TCRdb's copy has only in-frame clones and leaves some out. The sample has roughly 200,000 clones, about 81% seen once. The specimen sequenced was PBMCs. This receptor was taken from a woman in her twenties or thirties in good health and CMV-seronegative.

Here the CDR3 reads CASSPGHSGANVLTF. In nucleotides, the CDR3 is TGTGCCAGCAGTCCAGGGCACTCTGGGGCCAACGTCCTGACTTTC. V is TRBV27 and J is TRBJ2-6; tentatively, D is TRBD1 (5 bases). V lost 5 bases and J 0 bases, leaving 8 bases between the germline ends. In germline, CDR1 is MNHEY, CDR2 SMNVEV (reference sequence). The CDR3 loop spans 15 amino acids.